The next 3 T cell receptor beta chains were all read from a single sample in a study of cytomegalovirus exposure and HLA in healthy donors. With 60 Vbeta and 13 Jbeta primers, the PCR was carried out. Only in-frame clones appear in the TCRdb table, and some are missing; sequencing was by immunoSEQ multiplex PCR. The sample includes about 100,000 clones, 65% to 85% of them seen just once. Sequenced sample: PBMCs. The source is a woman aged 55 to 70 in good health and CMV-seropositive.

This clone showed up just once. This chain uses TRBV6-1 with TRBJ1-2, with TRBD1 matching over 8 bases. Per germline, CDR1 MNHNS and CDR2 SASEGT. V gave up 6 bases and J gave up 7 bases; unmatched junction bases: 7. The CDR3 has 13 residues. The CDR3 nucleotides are TGTGCCAGCAGAACTACAGGGGGACCTGGCTACACCTTC. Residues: CASRTTGGPGYTF.

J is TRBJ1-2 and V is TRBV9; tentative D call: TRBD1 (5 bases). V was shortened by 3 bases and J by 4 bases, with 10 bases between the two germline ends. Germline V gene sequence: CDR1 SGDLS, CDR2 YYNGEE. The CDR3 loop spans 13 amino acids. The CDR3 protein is CASSEGQGYGYTF. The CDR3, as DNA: TGTGCCAGCAGCGAGGGGCAGGGCTATGGCTACACCTTC. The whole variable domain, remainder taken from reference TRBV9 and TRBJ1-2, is DSGVTQTPKHLITATGQRVTLRCSPRSGDLSVYWYQQSLDQGLQFLIQYYNGEERAKGNILERFSAQQFPDLHSELNLSSLELGDSALYFCASSEGQGYGYTFGSGTRLTVV.

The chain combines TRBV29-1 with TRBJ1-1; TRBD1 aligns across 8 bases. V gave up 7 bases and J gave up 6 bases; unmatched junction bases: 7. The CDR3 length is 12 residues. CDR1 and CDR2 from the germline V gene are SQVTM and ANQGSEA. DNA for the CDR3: TGCAGCGGAGGACAGGGAGGCCCTGAAGCTTTCTTT. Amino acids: CSGGQGGPEAFF.